One sample yielded the 5 T cell receptor beta chains listed below, sequenced in a study of long-term antiretroviral therapy in people with HIV. immunoSEQ v3.0 was run at survey level. Profiling relied on immunoSEQ multiplex PCR, and the TCRdb table lists in-frame clones only, not all of them. In the table there are some 14,000 clones, around three quarters of which are singletons. The sample in question was unsorted PBMCs, obtained 3.1 years after starting antiretroviral therapy. The receptors were sampled from a man aged 35 to 55 with HIV.

The V gene is TRBV4-1, the J gene TRBJ2-5, with D perhaps assigned TRBD1 or TRBD2 (5 bases each). The CDR3 contains 17 residues. CDR1 and CDR2 (germline): MGHRA, YSYEKL. V was clipped by 4 bases and J by 2 bases, with 20 bases between them. Here the CDR3 reads CASSPRGPNTFQETQYF. The CDR3 DNA is TGCGCCAGCAGCCCTAGGGGACCGAACACCTTTCAAGAGACCCAGTACTTC.

The chain combines TRBV11-2 with TRBJ1-1, with TRBD1 as a possible D gene (6 bases). Germline lookup yields CDR1 SGHAT and CDR2 FQNNGV. The CDR3 contains 18 residues. V was cut by 4 bases and J by 4 bases, with 25 bases left in between. Here the CDR3 DNA reads TGTGCCAGCAGCTCGCCTAGGGGGGGGTTGATGAAGGTCACTGAAGCTTTCTTT. This encodes CASSSPRGGLMKVTEAFF.

V usage is TRBV18 and J usage is TRBJ2-7; D is unresolved. Per germline, CDR1 KGHSH and CDR2 LQKENI. Trimming removed 4 bases from V and 2 bases from J, with 15 bases in between. The CDR3 contains 15 residues. CDR3 DNA sequence: TGTGCCAGCTCACTGGACGGTAGGTTAACCTACGAGCAGTACTTC. Translated, it gives CASSLDGRLTYEQYF.

The V gene is TRBV2, the J gene TRBJ2-5, with 10 bases matching TRBD2. The CDR3 loop spans 16 amino acids. CDR1 and CDR2 (germline): SNHLY, FYNNEI. J lost 4 bases, V lost 8 bases, and 13 bases had no gene match. The CDR3 protein is CASRLGSGGAGETQYF. The DNA for the CDR3 is TGTGCCAGCCGCTTGGGGAGCGGGGGGGCGGGAGAGACCCAGTACTTC.

The J gene is TRBJ1-6, the V gene TRBV27, with 10 positions matching TRBD1. The CDR3 covers 16 residues. After removal of 4 bases from V and 8 bases from J, the junction contained 8 bases not matched to a gene. The V gene's germline CDR1 is MNHEY and CDR2 SMNVEV (reference sequence). The CDR3 coding sequence is TGTGCCAGCAGTTCCCAGACAGGGGGCGGATATTCACCCCTCCACTTT. This encodes CASSSQTGGGYSPLHF.